This T cell receptor beta chain was identified in a study of tumor-infiltrating lymphocytes in localized non-small cell lung cancer. Study results and limitations: Not all patients were TCR sequenced, owing to tissue quantity. Different pieces of the same tissue went to different assays, confounding technical variation with intratumor heterogeneity. Compared with uninvolved lung, tumors showed higher T cell infiltration by TCRbeta sequencing.

Here immunoSEQ multiplex PCR was the method, and the copy in TCRdb shows in-frame clones only, minus some. The sample has 15,000 to 20,000 clones, roughly 72% seen once; the top ten hold over 8%. This clone was seen only once. What it binds is unknown. CDR1 and CDR2 from the germline V gene are KGHSY and FQNENV. The CDR3 has 14 amino acids. V lost 6 bases and J lost 1, with 13 bases in between. The chain links TRBV16 to TRBJ2-7; D might be TRBD1 (5 bases). The sample comprised lung tumor tissue. This TCR was sampled from a human donor with non-small cell lung cancer. The CDR3 DNA reads TGTGCCAGCAGTTTCTTACAGGTATCCTACGAGCAGTACTTC. Its protein product is CASSFLQVSYEQYF.